The present TCR beta chain was sequenced within a study of T cell responses to AZD1222 COVID-19 vaccine. Sequencing was performed with immunoSEQ multiplex PCR; in TCRdb, only in-frame clones are kept and a portion is missing. The repertoire holds 65,000 to 80,000 clones, with 83% as singletons. For this clone: The antigen is not known.

After removal of 6 bases from V and 6 bases from J, the junction contained 8 bases not matched to a gene. CDR1 and CDR2 from the germline V gene are MNHEY and SMNVEV (reference sequence). The CDR3 totals 14 residues. Study outcomes and limitations: With dominance at 160-218 and 743-854, vaccine-associated CD4 TCRs spanned spike.

The chain employs TRBV27 and TRBJ1-5; 7 positions match TRBD1. This sequence originates from an adult who received the AZD1222 COVID-19 vaccine. This specimen consisted of peripheral blood, obtained 28 days after the second AZD1222 dose. In DNA, the CDR3 is TGTGCCAGCAGCCAGGGGGGAGGAAGTCAGCCCCAGCATTTT. Translation: CASSQGGGSQPQHF.